The 31 T cell receptor beta chains presented below share a single source sample, sequenced in a study of blood T cell repertoires in COVID-19. Assay used: immunoSEQ multiplex PCR; TCRdb lists only in-frame clones, some missing. The table has a few hundred thousand clones, 86% seen once. Material: peripheral blood. The receptors were sampled from a woman in her 50s with acute or convalescent COVID-19.

The chain links TRBV5-1 to TRBJ1-1; 7 nucleotides agree with TRBD1. J gave up 3 bases and V 4 bases, and 6 bases lay outside the gene matches. The germline gives CDR1 SGHRS, CDR2 YFSETQ. The CDR3 contains 14 residues. The CDR3 reads CASSMTGPDTEAFF. The DNA for the CDR3 is TGCGCCAGCAGCATGACAGGGCCGGACACTGAAGCTTTCTTT.

The rearrangement joins TRBV11-3 to TRBJ2-2, with D possibly being TRBD1 (6 bases). V was clipped by 3 bases and J by 5 bases, with 7 bases between them. The CDR3 loop spans 13 amino acids. Germline values: CDR1 SGHNT, CDR2 YENEEA. The CDR3 coding sequence is TGTGCCAGCAGCTTGAGGGGGACCGGGGAGCTGTTTTTT. Protein: CASSLRGTGELFF.

The J gene is TRBJ1-1, the V gene TRBV3-1 (or the pseudogene TRBV3-2), with TRBD1 identical over 9 bases. This CDR3 has 16 amino acids. The V and J ends lost 3 bases and 8 bases, in that order; junction bases with no gene match: 13. In germline, CDR1 is LGHDT, CDR2 YNNKEL (reference sequence). The CDR3 spells CASSHEIRGTGNEAFF. DNA for the CDR3: TGTGCCAGCAGCCATGAAATAAGGGGGACAGGGAACGAAGCTTTCTTT.

The genes are TRBV2 and TRBJ2-7, with 7 bases aligning to TRBD1. Germline CDR1 and CDR2: SNHLY and FYNNEI. The CDR3 has 14 amino acids. V dropped 5 bases and J dropped 4; count of bases not matched to a gene: 8. The CDR3 loop reads CASSKPDRVYEQYF. The DNA for the CDR3 is TGTGCCAGCAGTAAACCAGACAGGGTATACGAGCAGTACTTC.

The genes are TRBV6-1 and TRBJ2-5, with TRBD2 as a possible D gene (5 bases). CDR3 size: 13 residues. The germline V and J ends were trimmed by 1 base and 5 bases, with 8 bases remaining between them. Germline lookup yields CDR1 MNHNS and CDR2 SASEGT. For the CDR3, the DNA is TGTGCCAGCAGTGAAGAGAGAGGGGAGACCCAGTACTTC. Encoded protein: CASSEERGETQYF.

The rearrangement uses TRBV5-1 and TRBJ2-7; 11 nucleotides agree with TRBD2. Germline V lookup: CDR1 SGHRS, CDR2 YFSETQ. The CDR3 loop spans 15 amino acids. V lost 0 bases, J lost 5 bases, and 4 bases stayed unmatched. In DNA, the CDR3 is TGCGCCAGCAGCTTGGGACTAGCGGGACCCCACGAGCAGTACTTC. Translated, it gives CASSLGLAGPHEQYF. The full variable domain, in which reference TRBV5-1 and TRBJ2-7 provide the parts outside the CDR3, is KAGVTQTPRYLIKTRGQQVTLSCSPISGHRSVSWYQQTPGQGLQFLFEYFSETQRNKGNFPGRFSGRQFSNSRSEMNVSTLELGDSALYLCASSLGLAGPHEQYFGPGTRLTVT.

The rearrangement joins TRBV28 to TRBJ1-5; 7 nucleotides agree with TRBD1. The CDR3 is made up of 15 amino acids. The V gene end was trimmed by 3 bases and the J gene end by 3 bases; junction bases not matched to a gene: 5. Germline CDR1 is MDHEN and CDR2 is SYDVKM. The CDR3 region is CASSLWDRINQPQHF. The DNA for the CDR3 is TGTGCCAGCAGTTTGTGGGACAGAATCAATCAGCCCCAGCATTTT.

The CDR3 is CASSSTLQGFTHF. CDR3 DNA: TGTGCCAGCAGCTCGACTCTACAGGGCTTTACCCACTTT. The rearrangement uses TRBV7-2 and TRBJ1-6; weak D call: TRBD1 (6 bases). The V end lost 4 bases, the J end lost 18 bases, and 19 bases lay between the germline ends. Germline lookup yields CDR1 SGHTA and CDR2 FQGNSA. The CDR3 runs 13 residues.

V is TRBV3-1 (or the pseudogene TRBV3-2) and J is TRBJ1-4; D possibly corresponds to TRBD1 (5 bases). CDR3 size: 15 residues. V lost 5 bases, J lost 8 bases, and 18 bases lay in between. Germline CDR1 and CDR2: LGHDT and YNNKEL (reference sequence). The CDR3 nucleotides read TGTGCCAGCAGCTCTCGGGGACTCCCCGAGGAAAAACTGTTTTTT. Amino acids: CASSSRGLPEEKLFF.

The chain couples TRBV23-1 to TRBJ1-2; 7 positions match TRBD1. TRBV23-1 is an ORF, and what it does is uncertain. The length of the CDR3 is 12 residues. Germline trimming cut 6 bases from V and 7 bases from J; bases unmatched to any gene: 5. CDR3 sequence (DNA): TGCGCCAGCAGCCTCACAGGGGTTGGCTACACCTTC. This gives the protein CASSLTGVGYTF.

The V gene is TRBV7-2, the J gene TRBJ1-6; 9 bases agree with TRBD1. V shed 1 base and J 11 bases; nucleotides not matched to a gene: 3. The CDR3 sequence is 14 residues long. Germline V lookup: CDR1 SGHTA, CDR2 FQGNSA. The CDR3 loop reads CASSLDRGRPPLHF. The CDR3 nucleotides read TGTGCCAGCAGCTTAGACAGGGGGCGCCCACCCCTCCACTTT.

This clone was seen only once. This chain joins TRBV7-2 and TRBJ1-6, with 7 bases identical to TRBD1. CDR1 is SGHTA and CDR2 is FQGNSA in the germline V gene. The CDR3 has 18 residues. Trimming removed 1 base from V and 6 bases from J; junction bases left unmatched: 12. CDR3 nucleotide sequence: TGTGCCAGCAGCTTAGACCCCCAGGGGGGACCTATTAATTCACCCCTCCACTTT. It is translated as CASSLDPQGGPINSPLHF.

The rearrangement links TRBV6-5 to TRBJ1-1; 8 nucleotides align to TRBD1. The germline gives CDR1 MNHEY, CDR2 SVGAGI. Trimming cost V 4 bases and J 3 bases; bases outside gene matches: 4. The CDR3 is made up of 14 amino acids. DNA of the CDR3: TGTGCCAGCAGTTTATACAGGGGGGACACTGAAGCTTTCTTT. Translation: CASSLYRGDTEAFF.

The genes are TRBV9 and TRBJ2-2; D is undetermined. Germline V lookup: CDR1 SGDLS, CDR2 YYNGEE. V was pared by 0 bases and J by 7 bases, with 4 bases between. There are 12 residues in the CDR3. The CDR3 loop is CASSVGSGELFF. The CDR3 bases are TGTGCCAGCAGCGTAGGGAGCGGGGAGCTGTTTTTT.

CDR3: CASSRQGGPDTQYF. CDR3 in DNA: TGTGCCAGCAGTAGACAGGGGGGCCCAGATACGCAGTATTTT. The chain combines TRBV27 with TRBJ2-3; 9 bases align to TRBD1. Germline V gene data show CDR1 as MNHEY and CDR2 as SMNVEV (reference sequence). With 5 bases clipped from V and 4 bases from J, the junction kept 4 bases outside the gene matches. The CDR3 consists of 14 residues.

J is TRBJ1-3 and V is TRBV24-1; no clear D gene. The germline CDR1 and CDR2 sequences are KGHDR and SFDVKD. This CDR3 spans 12 amino acids. The V and J ends lost 10 bases and 2 bases respectively, with 8 bases between them. DNA for the CDR3: TGTGCCACGTCTTCTACTGGAAACACCATATATTTT. It codes for CATSSTGNTIYF.

V usage is TRBV19 and J usage is TRBJ2-3; 8 nucleotides match TRBD2. The CDR3 has 16 residues. Germline V gene lookup returns CDR1 LNHDA and CDR2 SQIVND (reference sequence). Losses at the gene ends were 4 bases for V and 1 base for J; bases not matched to a gene: 7. Here the CDR3 reads CASSNPAGVGTDTQYF. The CDR3 nucleotides are TGTGCCAGTAGTAACCCAGCGGGAGTTGGCACAGATACGCAGTATTTT.

The chain's CDR3 is CASSKVSRNEQYF. CDR3 DNA: TGTGCCAGCAGCAAAGTTAGCCGAAACGAGCAGTACTTC. The V call is TRBV21-1, the J call TRBJ2-7; the table calls TRBD2, which could not be checked here. TRBV21-1 is a listed pseudogene. This CDR3 has 13 amino acids.

The chain combines TRBV6-1 with TRBJ2-2, with D possibly being TRBD2 (6 bases). V was pared by 0 bases and J by 5 bases, with 10 bases between. Germline CDR1 reads MNHNS; CDR2 reads SASEGT. This CDR3 comprises 15 residues. The DNA of the CDR3 is TGTGCCAGCAGTGAAGCGCGGGGCAGGACCGGGGAGCTGTTTTTT. Its translation is CASSEARGRTGELFF.

J is TRBJ2-3 and V is TRBV19; D possibly corresponds to TRBD2 (5 bases). The CDR3 runs 17 residues. Germline CDR1 is LNHDA and CDR2 is SQIVND (reference sequence). V lost 2 bases and J 1 base, leaving 16 bases between the germline ends. CDR3 in amino acids: CASSISSGRLGTDTQYF. Here the CDR3 DNA reads TGTGCCAGTAGTATATCGAGCGGACGGTTGGGCACAGATACGCAGTATTTT.

This clone was seen only once. V gene TRBV12-5 combines with J gene TRBJ2-3; 8 bases are a match to TRBD2. CDR3 size: 18 residues. The V gene's germline CDR1 is LGHNT and CDR2 FRNRAP. J lost 5 bases, V lost 6 bases, and 19 bases had no gene match. The CDR3 DNA reads as TGTGCTAGTGGCATAGGGAGCCCCTGGGCGGGAGGAGGAGATACGCAGTATTTT. It codes for CASGIGSPWAGGGDTQYF.

The CDR3 sequence: CASSPSVAGAGNEQFF. DNA of the CDR3: TGTGCCAGCAGCCCCTCCGTAGCGGGTGCGGGGAATGAGCAGTTCTTC. The genes are TRBV3-1 (or the pseudogene TRBV3-2) and TRBJ2-1, with 7 bases matching TRBD2. Unmatched junction bases numbered 13, after V lost 4 bases and J lost 7 bases. The CDR3 consists of 16 residues. Germline V gene data show CDR1 as LGHDT and CDR2 as YNNKEL (reference sequence).

This clone was recorded once. The CDR3, as DNA: TGTGCCAGCAGCGAGGGACAGCCTAATGAGCAGTTCTTC. This encodes CASSEGQPNEQFF. The chain uses TRBV11-2 and TRBJ2-1, with 7 bases matching TRBD1. CDR3 length equals 13 residues. Per the germline V gene, CDR1 is SGHAT and CDR2 is FQNNGV. The J segment lost 7 bases and the V segment lost 5 bases, leaving 5 bases of the junction unmatched.

The rearrangement uses TRBV23-1 and TRBJ2-5; a weak D match, TRBD1 (6 bases). TRBV23-1 is filed as an ORF, its function uncertain. V was clipped by 11 bases and J by 1 base, with 17 bases between them. The length of the CDR3 is 14 residues. The CDR3 region is CAGLNDRIQETQYF. CDR3 nucleotides: TGCGCCGGGCTAAACGACAGGATCCAAGAGACCCAGTACTTC.

The rearrangement links TRBV28 to TRBJ1-1; D is unresolved. Deletions cut 3 bases from V and 5 bases from J, with 19 bases between. The CDR3 runs to 16 residues. Germline assignment: CDR1 MDHEN and CDR2 SYDVKM. The CDR3 protein is CASSFPSRVGWTEAFF. Here the CDR3 DNA reads TGTGCCAGCAGTTTCCCCTCACGGGTTGGTTGGACTGAAGCTTTCTTT.

About this clone: At the DNA level, this CDR3 is encoded by other sequences in the same sample as well. This sequence joins TRBV28 and TRBJ1-5, with D unresolved. CDR1 MDHEN and CDR2 SYDVKM come from the germline V gene. The CDR3 consists of 13 residues. Trimming took 9 bases from V and 0 from J, leaving 9 bases between them. Here the CDR3 reads CASRSYSNQPQHF. The CDR3 bases are TGTGCCAGTCGTAGTTATAGCAATCAGCCCCAGCATTTT.

This chain joins TRBV2 and TRBJ1-5; 7 bases line up with TRBD1. Germline CDR1 SNHLY, CDR2 FYNNEI. CDR3 length: 13 residues. V lost 6 bases to trimming and J lost 9 bases; unmatched junction nucleotides: 8. CDR3 sequence: CASRDRDLRPQHF. In DNA form, the CDR3 reads TGTGCCAGCAGAGACAGGGACTTGAGGCCCCAGCATTTT.

The chain recombines TRBV5-6 with TRBJ1-1, with D hard to call. Germline CDR1 reads SGHDT; CDR2 reads YYEEEE. Trimming pared 4 bases from V and 7 bases from J, leaving 14 bases between. The CDR3 runs to 13 residues. CDR3 protein: CASSQVGRDEAFF. The CDR3 nucleotides read TGTGCCAGCAGCCAGGTGGGGAGAGATGAAGCTTTCTTT.

The V gene is TRBV7-3, the J gene TRBJ2-5, with 10 bases fitting TRBD1. The germline gives CDR1 SGHTA, CDR2 FQGTGA. This CDR3 contains 13 residues. V shed 9 bases, J shed 5 bases, and the junction held 6 bases outside the gene matches. As DNA, the CDR3 is TGTGCCAGTACCCGGACAGGGGGGGAGACCCAGTACTTC. Translating gives CASTRTGGETQYF. Based on the CDR3 plus reference TRBV7-3 and TRBJ2-5, the full variable domain is GAGVSQTPSNKVTEKGKYVELRCDPISGHTALYWYRQSLGQGPEFLIYFQGTGAADDSGLPNDRFFAVRPEGSVSTLKIQRTERGDSAVYLCASTRTGGETQYFGPGTRLLVL.

V gene TRBV7-8 combines with J gene TRBJ1-2, with a tentative D call TRBD1 (5 bases). The CDR3 sequence is 15 residues long. V was clipped by 1 base and J by 7 bases, with 16 bases between them. Germline assignment: CDR1 SGHVS and CDR2 FQNEAQ. The CDR3 loop is CASSLGQTLSVGYTF. In nucleotides, the CDR3 is TGTGCCAGCAGCTTAGGACAGACCCTTTCGGTTGGCTACACCTTC.

CDR3 region: CASAIGASGFPGELFF. As DNA, the CDR3 is TGCGCCAGCGCTATAGGGGCTAGCGGGTTTCCCGGGGAGCTGTTTTTT. The J gene is TRBJ2-2, the V gene TRBV5-1; TRBD2 matches 8 bases. Unmatched junction bases numbered 14, after V lost 7 bases and J lost 6 bases. Germline lookup yields CDR1 SGHRS and CDR2 YFSETQ. The CDR3 runs 16 residues.